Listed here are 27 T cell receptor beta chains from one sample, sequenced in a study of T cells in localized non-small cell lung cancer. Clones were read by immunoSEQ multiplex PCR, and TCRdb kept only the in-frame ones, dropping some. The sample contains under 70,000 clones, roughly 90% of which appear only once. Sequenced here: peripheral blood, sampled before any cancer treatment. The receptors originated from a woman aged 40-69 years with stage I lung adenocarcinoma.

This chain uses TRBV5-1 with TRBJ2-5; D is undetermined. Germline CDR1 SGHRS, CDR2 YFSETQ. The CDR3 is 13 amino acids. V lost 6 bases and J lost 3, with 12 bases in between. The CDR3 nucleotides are TGCGCCAGCACGATCCCCCCCAAAGAGACCCAGTACTTC. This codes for CASTIPPKETQYF. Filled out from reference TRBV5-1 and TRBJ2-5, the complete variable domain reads KAGVTQTPRYLIKTRGQQVTLSCSPISGHRSVSWYQQTPGQGLQFLFEYFSETQRNKGNFPGRFSGRQFSNSRSEMNVSTLELGDSALYLCASTIPPKETQYFGPGTRLLVL.

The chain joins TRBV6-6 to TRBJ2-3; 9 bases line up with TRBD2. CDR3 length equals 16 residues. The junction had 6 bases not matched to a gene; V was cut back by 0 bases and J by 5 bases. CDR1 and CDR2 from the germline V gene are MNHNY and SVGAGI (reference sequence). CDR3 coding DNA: TGTGCCAGCAGTTACTCTAAGCGGGGGGCCATAGATACGCAGTATTTT. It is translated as CASSYSKRGAIDTQYF.

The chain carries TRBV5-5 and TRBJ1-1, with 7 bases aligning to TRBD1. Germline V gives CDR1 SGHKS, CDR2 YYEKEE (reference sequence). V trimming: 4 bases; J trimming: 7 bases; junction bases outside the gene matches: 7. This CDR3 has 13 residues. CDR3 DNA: TGTGCCAGCAGCATAGACAGGGTGGTTGAAGCTTTCTTT. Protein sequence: CASSIDRVVEAFF.

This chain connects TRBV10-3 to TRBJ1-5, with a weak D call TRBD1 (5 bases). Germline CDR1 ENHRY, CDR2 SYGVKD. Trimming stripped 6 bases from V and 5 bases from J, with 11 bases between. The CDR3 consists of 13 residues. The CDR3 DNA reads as TGTGCCATCAGGGGCAGGGAGGATCAGCCCCAGCATTTT. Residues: CAIRGREDQPQHF.

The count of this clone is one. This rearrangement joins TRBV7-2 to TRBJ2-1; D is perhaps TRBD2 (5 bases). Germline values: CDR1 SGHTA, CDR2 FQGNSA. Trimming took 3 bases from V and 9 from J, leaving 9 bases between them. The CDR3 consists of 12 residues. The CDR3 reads CASSLRVGEQFF. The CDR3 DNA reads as TGTGCCAGCAGCTTGCGGGTGGGTGAGCAGTTCTTC.

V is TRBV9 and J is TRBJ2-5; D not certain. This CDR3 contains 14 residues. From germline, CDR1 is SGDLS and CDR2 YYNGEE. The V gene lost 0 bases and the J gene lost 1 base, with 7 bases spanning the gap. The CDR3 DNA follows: TGTGCCAGCAGCGTAGGCGACGGCCAAGAGACCCAGTACTTC. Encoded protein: CASSVGDGQETQYF. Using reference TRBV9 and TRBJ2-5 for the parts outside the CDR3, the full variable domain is DSGVTQTPKHLITATGQRVTLRCSPRSGDLSVYWYQQSLDQGLQFLIQYYNGEERAKGNILERFSAQQFPDLHSELNLSSLELGDSALYFCASSVGDGQETQYFGPGTRLLVL.

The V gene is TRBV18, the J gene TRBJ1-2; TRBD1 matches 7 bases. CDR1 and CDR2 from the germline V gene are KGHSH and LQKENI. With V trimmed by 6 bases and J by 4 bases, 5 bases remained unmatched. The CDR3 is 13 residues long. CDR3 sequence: CASSPGQTYGYTF. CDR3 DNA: TGTGCCAGCTCTCCGGGACAGACCTATGGCTACACCTTC.

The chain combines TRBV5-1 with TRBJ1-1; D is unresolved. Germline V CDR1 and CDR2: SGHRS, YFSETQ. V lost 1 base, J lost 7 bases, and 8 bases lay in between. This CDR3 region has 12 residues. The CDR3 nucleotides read TGCGCCAGCAGCTTGCCGGGCCTTGAAGCTTTCTTT. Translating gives CASSLPGLEAFF. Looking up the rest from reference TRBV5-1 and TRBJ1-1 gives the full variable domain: KAGVTQTPRYLIKTRGQQVTLSCSPISGHRSVSWYQQTPGQGLQFLFEYFSETQRNKGNFPGRFSGRQFSNSRSEMNVSTLELGDSALYLCASSLPGLEAFFGQGTRLTVV.

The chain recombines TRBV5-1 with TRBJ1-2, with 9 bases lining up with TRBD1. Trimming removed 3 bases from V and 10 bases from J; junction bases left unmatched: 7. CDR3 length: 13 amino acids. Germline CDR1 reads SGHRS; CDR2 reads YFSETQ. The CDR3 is CASSSQGAHSYTF. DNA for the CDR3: TGCGCCAGCAGCTCACAGGGGGCCCACTCCTACACCTTC.

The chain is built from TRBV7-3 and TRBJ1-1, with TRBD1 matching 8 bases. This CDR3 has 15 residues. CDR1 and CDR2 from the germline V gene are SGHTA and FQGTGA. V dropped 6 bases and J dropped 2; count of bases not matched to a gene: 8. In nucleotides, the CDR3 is TGTGCCAGCAGAGACGGGACAGGACGAAACACTGAAGCTTTCTTT. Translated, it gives CASRDGTGRNTEAFF.

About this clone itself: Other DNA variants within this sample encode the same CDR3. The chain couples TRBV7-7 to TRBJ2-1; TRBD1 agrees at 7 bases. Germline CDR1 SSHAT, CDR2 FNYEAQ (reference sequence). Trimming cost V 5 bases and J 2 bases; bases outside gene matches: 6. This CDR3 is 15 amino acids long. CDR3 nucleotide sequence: TGTGCCAGCAGCCCGGGGACAGCTCCCTACAATGAGCAGTTCTTC. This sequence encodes CASSPGTAPYNEQFF.

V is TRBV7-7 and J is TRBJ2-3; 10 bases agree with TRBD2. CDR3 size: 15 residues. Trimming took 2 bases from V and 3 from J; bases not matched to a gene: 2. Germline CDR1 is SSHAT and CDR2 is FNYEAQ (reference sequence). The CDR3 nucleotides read TGTGCCAGCAGCTTATCTAGCGGGGGAACAGATACGCAGTATTTT. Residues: CASSLSSGGTDTQYF. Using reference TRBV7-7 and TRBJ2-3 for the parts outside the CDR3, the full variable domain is GAGVSQSPRYKVTKRGQDVTLRCDPISSHATLYWYQQALGQGPEFLTYFNYEAQPDKSGLPSDRFSAERPEGSISTLTIQRTEQRDSAMYRCASSLSSGGTDTQYFGPGTRLTVL.

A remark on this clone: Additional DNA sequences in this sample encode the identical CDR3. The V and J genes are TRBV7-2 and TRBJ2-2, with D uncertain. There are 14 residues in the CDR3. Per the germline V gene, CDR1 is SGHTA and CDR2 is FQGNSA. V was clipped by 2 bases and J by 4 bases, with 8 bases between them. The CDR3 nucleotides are TGTGCCAGCAGCTTAACGGCCGGCACCGGGGAGCTGTTTTTT. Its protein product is CASSLTAGTGELFF.

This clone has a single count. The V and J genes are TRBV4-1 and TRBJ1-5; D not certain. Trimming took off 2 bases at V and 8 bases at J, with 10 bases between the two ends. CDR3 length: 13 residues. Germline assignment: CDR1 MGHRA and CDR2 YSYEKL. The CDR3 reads CASSQRDFEPQHF. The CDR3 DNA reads TGCGCCAGCAGCCAACGAGATTTTGAGCCCCAGCATTTT.

CDR3 sequence reads: CASSGLAGSYNEQFF. As DNA, the CDR3 is TGCGCCAGCAGCGGACTAGCGGGCTCCTACAATGAGCAGTTCTTC. The V and J genes are TRBV5-1 and TRBJ2-1, with 11 nucleotides matching TRBD2. This CDR3 region has 15 residues. V was pared by 4 bases and J by 0 bases, with 0 bases of the junction left unmatched. The V gene's germline CDR1 is SGHRS and CDR2 YFSETQ. Complete variable domain (other parts from reference TRBV5-1 and TRBJ2-1): KAGVTQTPRYLIKTRGQQVTLSCSPISGHRSVSWYQQTPGQGLQFLFEYFSETQRNKGNFPGRFSGRQFSNSRSEMNVSTLELGDSALYLCASSGLAGSYNEQFFGPGTRLTVL.

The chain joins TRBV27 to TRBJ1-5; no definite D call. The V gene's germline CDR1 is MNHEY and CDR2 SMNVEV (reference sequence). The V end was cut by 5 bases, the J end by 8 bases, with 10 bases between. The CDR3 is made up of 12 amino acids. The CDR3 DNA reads TGTGCCAGCAGTCCTCAAGGAGAGCCCCAGCATTTT. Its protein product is CASSPQGEPQHF.

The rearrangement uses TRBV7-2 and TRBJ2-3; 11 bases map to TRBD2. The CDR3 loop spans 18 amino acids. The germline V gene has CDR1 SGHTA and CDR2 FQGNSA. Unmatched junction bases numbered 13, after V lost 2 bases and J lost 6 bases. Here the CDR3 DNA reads TGTGCCAGCAGCTTAATAGGGACTAGCGGTTTTCTGCTGGATACGCAGTATTTT. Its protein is CASSLIGTSGFLLDTQYF. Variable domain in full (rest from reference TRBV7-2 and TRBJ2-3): GAGVSQSPSNKVTEKGKDVELRCDPISGHTALYWYRQSLGQGLEFLIYFQGNSAPDKSGLPSDRFSAERTGGSVSTLTIQRTQQEDSAVYLCASSLIGTSGFLLDTQYFGPGTRLTVL.

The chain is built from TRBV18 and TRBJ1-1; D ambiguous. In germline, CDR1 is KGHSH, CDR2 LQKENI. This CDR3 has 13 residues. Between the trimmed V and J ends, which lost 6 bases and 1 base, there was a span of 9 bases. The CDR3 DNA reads TGTGCCAGCTCCCCGTCAGCGAACACTGAAGCTTTCTTT. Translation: CASSPSANTEAFF.

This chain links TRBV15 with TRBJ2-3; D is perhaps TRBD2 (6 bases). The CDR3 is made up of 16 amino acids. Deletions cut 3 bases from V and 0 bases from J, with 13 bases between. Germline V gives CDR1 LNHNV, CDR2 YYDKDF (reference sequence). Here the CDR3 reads CATSSATSPSTDTQYF. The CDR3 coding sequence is TGTGCCACCAGCAGCGCAACTAGCCCGAGCACAGATACGCAGTATTTT.

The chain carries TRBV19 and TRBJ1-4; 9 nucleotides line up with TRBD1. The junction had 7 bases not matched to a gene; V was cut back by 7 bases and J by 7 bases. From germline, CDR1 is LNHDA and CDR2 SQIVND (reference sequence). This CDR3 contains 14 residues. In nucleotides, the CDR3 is TGTGCCAGTACCCTGGGACAGGGCCGTGAAAAACTGTTTTTT. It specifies CASTLGQGREKLFF.

The CDR3 DNA reads as TGTGCCAGCAGCGAGGGACCGTCCCAGCCCCAGCATTTT. This encodes CASSEGPSQPQHF. This sequence joins TRBV6-1 and TRBJ1-5; the D gene is possibly TRBD1 (5 bases). Trimming left V 6 bases short and J 7 bases short, with 13 bases between. The CDR3 is 13 amino acids. CDR1 and CDR2 from the germline V gene are MNHNS and SASEGT.

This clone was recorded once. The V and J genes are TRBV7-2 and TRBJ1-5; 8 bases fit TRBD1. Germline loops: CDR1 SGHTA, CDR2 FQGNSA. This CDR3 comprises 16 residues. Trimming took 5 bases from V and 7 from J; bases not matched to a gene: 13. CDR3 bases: TGTGCCAGCAGCCCTCGGACAGGGAATCTTCGCCAGCCCCAGCATTTT. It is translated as CASSPRTGNLRQPQHF.

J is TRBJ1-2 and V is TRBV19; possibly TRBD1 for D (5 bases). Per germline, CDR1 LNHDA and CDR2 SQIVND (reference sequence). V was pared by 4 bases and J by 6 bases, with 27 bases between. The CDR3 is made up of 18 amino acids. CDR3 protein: CASSKKVGPTLGGDGYTF. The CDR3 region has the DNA TGTGCCAGTAGTAAAAAGGTGGGACCGACCTTAGGCGGGGATGGCTACACCTTC.

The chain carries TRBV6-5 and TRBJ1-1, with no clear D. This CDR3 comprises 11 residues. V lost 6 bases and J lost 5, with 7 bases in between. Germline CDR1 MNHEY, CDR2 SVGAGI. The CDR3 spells CASRTSTEAFF. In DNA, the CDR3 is TGTGCCAGCAGAACCTCAACTGAAGCTTTCTTT.

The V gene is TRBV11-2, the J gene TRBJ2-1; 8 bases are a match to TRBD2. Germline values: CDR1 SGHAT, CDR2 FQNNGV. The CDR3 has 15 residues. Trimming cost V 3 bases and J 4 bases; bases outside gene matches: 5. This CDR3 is CASSLQRGSYNEQFF. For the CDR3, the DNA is TGTGCCAGCAGCTTGCAGCGGGGGAGTTACAATGAGCAGTTCTTC.

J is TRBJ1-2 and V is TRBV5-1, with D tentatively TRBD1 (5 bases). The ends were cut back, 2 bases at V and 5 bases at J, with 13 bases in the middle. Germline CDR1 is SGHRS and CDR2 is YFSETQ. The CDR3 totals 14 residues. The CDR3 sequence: CASSFSGFRYGYTF. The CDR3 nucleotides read TGCGCCAGCAGCTTCTCAGGGTTCCGATATGGCTACACCTTC.

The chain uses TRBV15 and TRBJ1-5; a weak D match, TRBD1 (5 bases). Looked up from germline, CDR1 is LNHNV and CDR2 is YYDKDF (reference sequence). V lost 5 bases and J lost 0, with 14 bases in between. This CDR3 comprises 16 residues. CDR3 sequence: CATSVRVGYSNQPQHF. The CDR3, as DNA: TGTGCCACCAGCGTCAGGGTGGGATATAGCAATCAGCCCCAGCATTTT.